Shown below are 14 T cell receptor beta chains from a single sample sequenced in a study of blood T cell repertoires in COVID-19. TCRdb keeps only in-frame clones here, not all; method: immunoSEQ multiplex PCR. This sample has some 43,000 clones, with about nine tenths found just once. The sequenced sample was peripheral blood. Receptor source: a man in his sixties with active COVID-19.

The J gene is TRBJ1-5, the V gene TRBV6-5; D may be TRBD1 (6 bases). This CDR3 comprises 14 residues. Germline-derived CDR1 and CDR2 are MNHEY and SVGAGI. Trimming cost V 6 bases and J 3 bases, with 12 bases left between them. The CDR3 protein is CASSTTGPNQPQHF. The CDR3 coding sequence is TGTGCCAGCAGCACTACAGGGCCCAATCAGCCCCAGCATTTT.

The chain has TRBV3-1 (or the pseudogene TRBV3-2) and TRBJ1-2, with no clear D. The germline CDR1 and CDR2 sequences are LGHDT and YNNKEL (reference sequence). CDR3 length equals 12 residues. Deletions cut 0 bases from V and 5 bases from J, with 4 bases between. CDR3 sequence reads: CASSQDLYGYTF. CDR3 coding DNA: TGTGCCAGCAGCCAAGATCTGTATGGCTACACCTTC.

The chain uses TRBV27 and TRBJ2-7; D might be TRBD2 (5 bases). Looked up from germline, CDR1 is MNHEY and CDR2 is SMNVEV (reference sequence). The V and J ends lost 0 bases and 5 bases respectively, with 20 bases between them. This CDR3 spans 17 amino acids. The CDR3 loop is CASSLSSGFRSGDEQYF. Written as DNA, the CDR3 is TGTGCCAGCAGTTTATCGTCCGGGTTTCGGTCCGGGGACGAGCAGTACTTC.

The chain links TRBV13 to TRBJ1-1; D remains ambiguous. The CDR3 has 14 residues. Trimming removed 3 bases at V and 5 bases at J, with 13 bases between. Germline V gene sequence: CDR1 PRHDT, CDR2 FYEKMQ (reference sequence). For the CDR3, the DNA is TGTGCCAGCAGCTTCTCGGAGGAAGGGACTGAAGCTTTCTTT. This gives the protein CASSFSEEGTEAFF.

V and J are TRBV6-5 and TRBJ1-4; weak D call: TRBD1 (5 bases). This CDR3 is built from 13 residues. The V gene's germline CDR1 is MNHEY and CDR2 SVGAGI. The V gene lost 2 bases and the J gene lost 7 bases, with 8 bases spanning the gap. The CDR3 here is CASSYGGSEKLFF. In DNA, the CDR3 is TGTGCCAGCAGTTACGGGGGGAGTGAAAAACTGTTTTTT.

This clone was found once. J is TRBJ2-7 and V is TRBV11-2, with 12 bases aligning to TRBD2. The germline V gene has CDR1 SGHAT and CDR2 FQNNGV. This CDR3 is built from 16 residues. The junction had 8 bases not matched to a gene; V was cut back by 5 bases and J by 3 bases. CDR3 DNA sequence: TGTGCCAGCAGCCCAGCACGACTAGCGGGAGACTACGAGCAGTACTTC. Its translation is CASSPARLAGDYEQYF.

The chain carries TRBV18 and TRBJ2-1; no clear D gene. The CDR3 loop spans 13 amino acids. V lost 0 bases to trimming and J lost 4 bases, with 4 bases between them. CDR1 is KGHSH, CDR2 LQKENI, per germline. The CDR3 loop reads CASSPPSYNEQFF. DNA of the CDR3: TGTGCCAGCTCACCACCTAGTTACAATGAGCAGTTCTTC.

This clone showed up just once. V usage is TRBV28 and J usage is TRBJ1-2, with TRBD1 identical over 9 bases. CDR3 length equals 14 residues. Trimming removed 3 bases from V and 7 bases from J; junction bases left unmatched: 6. Germline V CDR1 and CDR2: MDHEN, SYDVKM. Written as DNA, the CDR3 is TGTGCCAGCAGTTTTGACAGGGGGTCCCCTGGCTACACCTTC. Protein product: CASSFDRGSPGYTF.

A note on this clone: Different DNA sequences within this sample yield the same CDR3. As DNA, the CDR3 is TGTGCCATCGGGACAGGGGACTCCAATCAGCCCCAGCATTTT. Its translation is CAIGTGDSNQPQHF. The chain uses TRBV10-3 and TRBJ1-5, with TRBD1 matching over 10 bases. With 8 bases clipped from V and 3 bases from J, the junction kept 4 bases outside the gene matches. The germline CDR1 and CDR2 sequences are ENHRY and SYGVKD. The CDR3 sequence is 14 residues long.

The chain combines TRBV24-1 with TRBJ2-6; the D gene is possibly TRBD1 (6 bases). The germline V gene has CDR1 KGHDR and CDR2 SFDVKD. The CDR3 length is 16 residues. V was pared by 5 bases and J by 2 bases, with 12 bases between. CDR3 nucleotide sequence: TGTGCCACCAGTGGACAGGAAAGTGCTGGGGCCAACGTCCTGACTTTC. This gives the protein CATSGQESAGANVLTF.

V is TRBV7-2 and J is TRBJ2-5; D is unclear. The CDR3 is 11 residues long. The V and J ends lost 2 bases and 5 bases respectively, with 3 bases between them. Looked up from germline, CDR1 is SGHTA and CDR2 is FQGNSA. CDR3 in amino acids: CASSLYETQYF. For the CDR3, the DNA is TGTGCCAGCAGCTTATATGAGACCCAGTACTTC.

This clone was seen more than once but under ten times. The chain employs TRBV4-1 and TRBJ1-6; a weak D match, TRBD1 (5 bases). V lost 3 bases and J lost 10, with 19 bases in between. The CDR3 is 16 amino acids. Germline-derived CDR1 and CDR2 are MGHRA and YSYEKL. CDR3 residues: CASSQGQGRDTSPLHF. Written as DNA, the CDR3 is TGCGCCAGCAGCCAGGGTCAGGGTCGTGACACCTCACCCCTCCACTTT.

By share of the sample, this clone is medium-sized. This rearrangement joins TRBV6-4 to TRBJ1-2; D is unclear. V lost 3 bases to trimming and J lost 4 bases, with 18 bases between them. The CDR3 consists of 16 residues. The germline V gene has CDR1 MRHNA and CDR2 SNTAGT. DNA of the CDR3: TGTGCCAGCAGTGATACCCCCCAGGCCAACCTCTATGGCTACACCTTC. Translating gives CASSDTPQANLYGYTF.

The chain has TRBV4-2 and TRBJ2-5; D might be TRBD1 (5 bases). The CDR3 extends over 14 amino acids. Germline V gene lookup returns CDR1 LGHNA and CDR2 YNFKEQ. Trimming took off 1 base at V and 1 base at J, with 7 bases between the two ends. The CDR3 DNA sequence: TGTGCCAGCAGCCAAGGGGGCACCCAAGAGACCCAGTACTTC. This codes for CASSQGGTQETQYF.